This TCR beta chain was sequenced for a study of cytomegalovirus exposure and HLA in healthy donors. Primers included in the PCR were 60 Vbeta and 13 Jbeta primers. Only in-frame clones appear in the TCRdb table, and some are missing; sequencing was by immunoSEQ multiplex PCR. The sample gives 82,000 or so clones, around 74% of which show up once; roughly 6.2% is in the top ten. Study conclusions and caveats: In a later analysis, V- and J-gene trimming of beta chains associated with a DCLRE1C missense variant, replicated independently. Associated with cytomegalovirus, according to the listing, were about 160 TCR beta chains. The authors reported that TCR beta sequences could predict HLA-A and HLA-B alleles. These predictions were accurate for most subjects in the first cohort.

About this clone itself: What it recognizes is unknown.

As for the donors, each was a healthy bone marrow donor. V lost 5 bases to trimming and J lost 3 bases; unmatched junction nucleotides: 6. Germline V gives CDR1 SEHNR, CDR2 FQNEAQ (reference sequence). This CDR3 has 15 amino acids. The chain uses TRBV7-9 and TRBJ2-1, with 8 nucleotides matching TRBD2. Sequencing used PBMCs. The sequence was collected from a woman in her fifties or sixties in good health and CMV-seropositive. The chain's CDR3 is CASSPPGGVYNEQFF. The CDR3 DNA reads TGTGCCAGCAGCCCCCCCGGGGGGGTCTACAATGAGCAGTTCTTC. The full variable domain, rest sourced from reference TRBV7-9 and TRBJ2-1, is DTGVSQNPRHKITKRGQNVTFRCDPISEHNRLYWYRQTLGQGPEFLTYFQNEAQLEKSRLLSDRFSAERPKGSFSTLEIQRTEQGDSAMYLCASSPPGGVYNEQFFGPGTRLTVL.